These 20 T cell receptor beta chains were sequenced from one sample in a study of T cell changes during pregnancy in multiple sclerosis. The table came from immunoSEQ multiplex PCR; TCRdb's copy has only in-frame clones and leaves some out. The data contain 80,000 to 130,000 clones, 94% of them singletons. Sequenced material: peripheral blood, taken before pregnancy. The receptors derive from a female donor with multiple sclerosis, enrolled in a pregnancy study.

The chain employs TRBV6-5 and TRBJ2-7, with 9 bases that match TRBD1. Germline loops: CDR1 MNHEY, CDR2 SVGAGI. V shed 4 bases, J shed 0 bases, and the junction held 4 bases outside the gene matches. The CDR3 sequence is 15 residues long. CDR3 in DNA: TGTGCCAGCAGTTTCGACAGGGGGAGCTCCTACGAGCAGTACTTC. Translation gives CASSFDRGSSYEQYF.

This chain links TRBV4-1 with TRBJ2-7, with D perhaps TRBD1 (6 bases). Trimming shortened V by 4 bases and J by 2 bases, and 15 bases separated the two germline ends. Germline loops: CDR1 MGHRA, CDR2 YSYEKL. The CDR3 runs to 15 residues. The CDR3 sequence: CASSPGTLTPYEQYF. CDR3 DNA: TGCGCCAGCAGCCCCGGGACACTCACTCCCTACGAGCAGTACTTC.

The chain is built from TRBV9 and TRBJ1-2; D perhaps matches TRBD1 (5 bases). Germline lookup yields CDR1 SGDLS and CDR2 YYNGEE. V shed 0 bases and J shed 2 bases, with 17 bases lying between them. This CDR3 comprises 17 residues. The CDR3 sequence: CASSVEGEMTANYGYTF. CDR3 nucleotide sequence: TGTGCCAGCAGCGTAGAAGGAGAGATGACAGCGAACTATGGCTACACCTTC.

J is TRBJ2-5 and V is TRBV30; 7 nucleotides align to TRBD2. The CDR3 loop spans 15 amino acids. The V segment lost 0 bases and the J segment 4 bases; nucleotides outside the gene matches: 8. From germline, CDR1 is GTSNPN and CDR2 SVGIG (reference sequence). The CDR3 DNA reads as TGTGCCTGGAGTGTCGGGGGAGGGCCGGGAGAGACCCAGTACTTC. Encoded protein: CAWSVGGGPGETQYF. The full variable domain, with the rest looked up from reference TRBV30 and TRBJ2-5, is SQTIHQWPATLVQPVGSPLSLECTVEGTSNPNLYWYRQAAGRGLQLLFYSVGIGQISSEVPQNLSASRPQDRQFILSSKKLLLSDSGFYLCAWSVGGGPGETQYFGPGTRLLVL.

This chain joins TRBV7-2 and TRBJ2-3; tentatively, D is TRBD2 (6 bases). The CDR3 loop spans 16 amino acids. V lost 5 bases, J lost 1 base, and 16 bases lay in between. CDR1 and CDR2 (germline): SGHTA, FQGNSA. This chain's CDR3 is CASSLGGAWGTDTQYF. The CDR3 nucleotides read TGTGCCAGCAGCCTAGGCGGGGCCTGGGGCACAGATACGCAGTATTTT.

The chain recombines TRBV6-5 with TRBJ2-1; D might be TRBD2 (6 bases). Deletions cut 8 bases from V and 6 bases from J, with 14 bases between. Looked up from germline, CDR1 is MNHEY and CDR2 is SVGAGI. The CDR3 sequence is 13 residues long. The DNA of the CDR3 is TGTGCCAGCCGGCGGGACTCATCCAATGAGCAGTTCTTC. It yields the protein CASRRDSSNEQFF.

For the CDR3, the DNA is TGTGCCAGCAGCTTAGTTGTCGCAGGCAAAAACATTCAGTACTTC. Residues: CASSLVVAGKNIQYF. V gene TRBV7-2 combines with J gene TRBJ2-4; D not certain. CDR1 SGHTA and CDR2 FQGNSA come from the germline V gene. This CDR3 spans 15 amino acids. V was shortened by 1 base and J by 3 bases, with 10 bases between the two germline ends. Supplemented by reference TRBV7-2 and TRBJ2-4, the full variable domain reads GAGVSQSPSNKVTEKGKDVELRCDPISGHTALYWYRQSLGQGLEFLIYFQGNSAPDKSGLPSDRFSAERTGGSVSTLTIQRTQQEDSAVYLCASSLVVAGKNIQYFGAGTRLSVL.

The gene calls are TRBV5-4 and TRBJ2-7; 9 bases fit TRBD2. Germline V gene data show CDR1 as SGHNT and CDR2 as YYREEE (reference sequence). V dropped 0 bases and J dropped 4; count of bases not matched to a gene: 2. This CDR3 comprises 14 residues. CDR3 sequence reads: CASSLETSGYEQYF. The CDR3 nucleotides read TGTGCCAGCAGCTTGGAAACTAGCGGGTACGAGCAGTACTTC.

CDR3 bases: TGCGCCAGCTCAGGGCTTAATGAAAAACTGTTTTTT. Amino acid sequence: CASSGLNEKLFF. The chain joins TRBV5-1 to TRBJ1-4; TRBD1 might be the D (5 bases). Germline V gene data show CDR1 as SGHRS and CDR2 as YFSETQ. CDR3 length equals 12 residues. Trimming removed 7 bases from V and 4 bases from J, with 8 bases in between.

This rearrangement joins TRBV13 to TRBJ2-5; the match to TRBD2 covers 8 bases. Germline loops: CDR1 PRHDT, CDR2 FYEKMQ (reference sequence). V lost 0 bases and J lost 5; bases outside the gene matches: 5. The CDR3 runs 15 residues. In nucleotides, the CDR3 is TGTGCCAGCAGCTTAGGCAGCGGGAGCGGGGAGACCCAGTACTTC. This sequence encodes CASSLGSGSGETQYF.

The chain couples TRBV28 to TRBJ2-3; 9 bases fit TRBD2. The CDR3 has 15 residues. V lost 5 bases to trimming and J lost 5 bases; unmatched junction nucleotides: 8. Germline V gene data show CDR1 as MDHEN and CDR2 as SYDVKM. This CDR3 is CASSTLAGAVDTQYF. The CDR3 coding sequence is TGTGCCAGCAGTACTTTAGCGGGAGCTGTAGATACGCAGTATTTT.

The chain recombines TRBV2 with TRBJ2-1; TRBD2 matches at 15 bases. J was trimmed by 7 bases and V by 9 bases; bases with no gene match: 4. CDR3 length: 14 residues. Germline CDR1 and CDR2: SNHLY and FYNNEI. The CDR3 DNA follows: TGTGCCAGAGCCGGGACTAGCGGGAGGAATGAGCAGTTCTTC. Translated: CARAGTSGRNEQFF.

The chain employs TRBV27 and TRBJ2-1; the match to TRBD2 covers 7 bases. This CDR3 has 15 amino acids. The V and J ends lost 3 bases and 0 bases, in that order; junction bases with no gene match: 2. Germline assignment: CDR1 MNHEY and CDR2 SMNVEV (reference sequence). The CDR3 reads CASSFRDYSYNEQFF. CDR3 DNA sequence: TGTGCCAGCAGTTTTAGGGACTACTCCTACAATGAGCAGTTCTTC.

V and J are TRBV4-2 and TRBJ2-7; the match to TRBD2 covers 14 bases. Germline V gene lookup returns CDR1 LGHNA and CDR2 YNFKEQ. The CDR3 extends over 16 amino acids. Trimming removed 3 bases from V and 2 bases from J; junction bases left unmatched: 3. The CDR3 region is CASSHGTSGRTYEQYF. The CDR3 nucleotides are TGTGCCAGCAGCCATGGGACTAGCGGGAGAACCTACGAGCAGTACTTC.

The chain links TRBV2 to TRBJ1-2; D possibly corresponds to TRBD1 (6 bases). Germline CDR1 SNHLY, CDR2 FYNNEI. Trimming took off 8 bases at V and 7 bases at J, with 23 bases between the two ends. The CDR3 has 15 amino acids. CDR3: CASPKIGTLVFGYTF. CDR3 in DNA: TGTGCCAGCCCAAAGATCGGGACACTAGTATTTGGCTACACCTTC.

The V and J genes are TRBV6-6 and TRBJ1-1, with TRBD1 identical over 11 bases. Trimming removed 8 bases from V and 3 bases from J; junction bases left unmatched: 11. This CDR3 spans 16 amino acids. The germline CDR1 and CDR2 sequences are MNHNY and SVGAGI (reference sequence). CDR3: CASPPGQGDRYTEAFF. The CDR3 DNA follows: TGTGCCAGCCCCCCGGGACAGGGGGATCGGTACACTGAAGCTTTCTTT.

The J gene is TRBJ1-1, the V gene TRBV4-1; 8 positions match TRBD1. The V gene end was trimmed by 3 bases and the J gene end by 4 bases; junction bases not matched to a gene: 16. CDR3 size: 18 residues. Germline V gene sequence: CDR1 MGHRA, CDR2 YSYEKL. CDR3 loop: CASSQTFGGRGQLTEAFF. For the CDR3, the DNA is TGCGCCAGCAGCCAGACCTTCGGGGGCAGGGGGCAGCTCACTGAAGCTTTCTTT.

In DNA, the CDR3 is TGTGCCAGCAGCCGGACAGGGAGGGACACTGAAGCTTTCTTT. Translated, it gives CASSRTGRDTEAFF. The chain recombines TRBV5-4 with TRBJ1-1; 8 bases are shared with TRBD1. Germline V gene lookup returns CDR1 SGHNT and CDR2 YYREEE (reference sequence). The ends lost 4 bases at V and 3 bases at J; junction bases unmatched: 5. The CDR3 length is 14 residues.

The chain links TRBV5-4 to TRBJ2-7; 10 bases agree with TRBD2. CDR3 length: 15 amino acids. Germline CDR1 SGHNT, CDR2 YYREEE (reference sequence). V lost 4 bases to trimming and J lost 5 bases; unmatched junction nucleotides: 9. This chain's CDR3 is CASSAVAGGPHEQYF. DNA for the CDR3: TGTGCCAGCAGCGCAGTAGCGGGAGGACCCCACGAGCAGTACTTC.

This chain links TRBV27 with TRBJ1-2; 7 bases align to TRBD1. V shed 5 bases, J shed 0 bases, and the junction held 12 bases outside the gene matches. The CDR3 is 17 amino acids. The germline V gene has CDR1 MNHEY and CDR2 SMNVEV (reference sequence). The CDR3 here is CASSPWTGRGTNYGYTF. The CDR3, as DNA: TGTGCCAGCAGTCCGTGGACAGGCAGAGGAACTAACTATGGCTACACCTTC.